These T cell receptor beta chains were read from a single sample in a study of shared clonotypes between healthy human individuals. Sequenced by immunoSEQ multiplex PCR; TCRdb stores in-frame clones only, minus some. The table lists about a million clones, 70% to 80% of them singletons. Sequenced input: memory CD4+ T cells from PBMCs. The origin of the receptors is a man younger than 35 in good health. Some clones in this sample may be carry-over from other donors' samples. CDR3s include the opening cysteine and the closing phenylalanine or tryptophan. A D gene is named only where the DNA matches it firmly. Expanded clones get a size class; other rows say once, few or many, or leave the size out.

CDR3nt: TGTGCCAGCAGCGGTACAGGGAACTATGGCTACACCTTC
CDR3aa: CASSGTGNYGYTF
abundance: -
v_gene: TRBV9
j_gene: TRBJ1-2
d_gene: -

CDR3nt: TGCAGCGTTGGTGGGGGTTCCAGGGTCGCCTACGAGCAGTACTTC
CDR3aa: CSVGGGSRVAYEQYF
abundance: -
v_gene: TRBV29-1
j_gene: TRBJ2-7
d_gene: -

CDR3nt: TGTGCCAGCAGCGCACCGGGACACCTGAACACCGGGGAGCTGTTTTTT
CDR3aa: CASSAPGHLNTGELFF
abundance: -
v_gene: TRBV13
j_gene: TRBJ2-2
d_gene: -

CDR3nt: TGCGCCAGCAGCTTGGGGTGGTCGGAGACCCAGTACTTC
CDR3aa: CASSLGWSETQYF
abundance: -
v_gene: TRBV5-1
j_gene: TRBJ2-5
d_gene: -

CDR3nt: TGCAGCGGGTCGACAGGGGACAATTCACCCCTCCACTTT
CDR3aa: CSGSTGDNSPLHF
abundance: few
v_gene: TRBV29-1
j_gene: TRBJ1-6
d_gene: TRBD1

CDR3nt: TGCGCCAGCAGTCAATACAGTCCACGCAGCGACGAGCAGTACTTC
CDR3aa: CASSQYSPRSDEQYF
abundance: few
v_gene: TRBV23-1
j_gene: TRBJ2-7
d_gene: -

CDR3nt: TGTGCCAGCAGCTTTCGGGGGCTAGCGGGAGTATTAGATACGCAGTATTTT
CDR3aa: CASSFRGLAGVLDTQYF
abundance: -
v_gene: TRBV5-6
j_gene: TRBJ2-3
d_gene: TRBD2

CDR3nt: TGTGCCAGCAGCTACGACGCTCAAGGGTCCCAGTACTTC
CDR3aa: CASSYDAQGSQYF
abundance: -
v_gene: TRBV7-9
j_gene: TRBJ2-5
d_gene: -

CDR3nt: TGTGCCAGCAGTGAAGGAACTCTGACCGGGGAGCTGTTTTTT
CDR3aa: CASSEGTLTGELFF
abundance: -
v_gene: TRBV6-1
j_gene: TRBJ2-2
d_gene: -

CDR3nt: TGTGCCAGCAGCTGGGATTTGAGATCTGGGGCCAACGTCCTGACTTTC
CDR3aa: CASSWDLRSGANVLTF
abundance: once
v_gene: TRBV5-6
j_gene: TRBJ2-6
d_gene: -